The entry below gives a single T cell receptor (beta chain) sequence along with its context. This clone was seen once. There is no known antigen for this receptor. No base qualities exist here, and no much larger clone lies one base off it. Library preparation used the immunoSEQ multiplex PCR assay. What TCRdb holds here is the immuneACCESS table cut down to in-frame rearrangements. Part of the clones is not present; checked against another copy, under half of the missing clones reflect an unresolved V gene, and the others are unexplained. The sample table shows 150,000 to 200,000 clones, and 85% to 95% are seen once. The ten largest make up roughly 1.3% of the sample. This sample is part of a study of control samples from healthy donors and cancer patients (dated by TCRdb to 2019 to 2021). In the germline V gene, CDR1 corresponds to KGHSH and CDR2 to LQKENI. After removal of 2 bases from V and 7 bases from J, the junction retains 2 bases not matched to a gene. From the cysteine through the phenylalanine, the CDR3 covers 14 amino acids. The entry retains the CDR3 DNA only, 42 bases that are in frame from base 1.

The sequence was collected from a man between 25 and 39 years old in good health. The specimen was blood. The sequence joins TRBV18 to TRBJ1-6; 7 bases in the junction line up with TRBD1. In nucleotide form, the sequence is TGTGCCAGCTCACCAAACAGGGGAAATTCACCCCTCCACTTT. This gives the protein CASSPNRGNSPLHF.